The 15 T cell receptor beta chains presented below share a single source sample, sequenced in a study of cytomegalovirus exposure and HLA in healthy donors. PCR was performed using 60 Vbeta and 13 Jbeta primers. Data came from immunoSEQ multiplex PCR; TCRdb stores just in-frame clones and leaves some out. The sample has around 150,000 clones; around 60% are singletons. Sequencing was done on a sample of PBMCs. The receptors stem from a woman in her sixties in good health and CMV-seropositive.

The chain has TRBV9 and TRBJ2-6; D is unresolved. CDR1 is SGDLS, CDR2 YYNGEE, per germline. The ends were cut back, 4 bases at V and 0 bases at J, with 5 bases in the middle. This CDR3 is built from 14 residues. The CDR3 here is CASSPVSGANVLTF. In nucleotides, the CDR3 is TGTGCCAGCAGCCCCGTCTCTGGGGCCAACGTCCTGACTTTC.

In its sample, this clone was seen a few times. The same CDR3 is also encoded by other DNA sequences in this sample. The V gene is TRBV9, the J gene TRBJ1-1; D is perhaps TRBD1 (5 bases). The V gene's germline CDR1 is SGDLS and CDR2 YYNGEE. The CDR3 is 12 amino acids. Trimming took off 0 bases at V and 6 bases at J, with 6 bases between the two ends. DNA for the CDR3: TGTGCCAGCAGCGTAGGGGGCTCTGAAGCTTTCTTT. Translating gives CASSVGGSEAFF.

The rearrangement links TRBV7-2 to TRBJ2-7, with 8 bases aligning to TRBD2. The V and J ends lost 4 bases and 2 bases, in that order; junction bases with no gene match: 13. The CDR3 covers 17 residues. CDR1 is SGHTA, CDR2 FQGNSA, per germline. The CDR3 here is CASSSRGGSLAAYEQYF. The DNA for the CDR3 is TGTGCCAGCAGCTCTAGGGGTGGGTCACTAGCGGCCTACGAGCAGTACTTC.

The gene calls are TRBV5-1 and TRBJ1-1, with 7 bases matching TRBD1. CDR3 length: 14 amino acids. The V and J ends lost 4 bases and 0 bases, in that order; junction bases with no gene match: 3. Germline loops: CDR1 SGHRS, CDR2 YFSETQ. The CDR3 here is CASSGTALNTEAFF. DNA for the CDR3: TGCGCCAGCAGCGGGACAGCATTGAACACTGAAGCTTTCTTT.

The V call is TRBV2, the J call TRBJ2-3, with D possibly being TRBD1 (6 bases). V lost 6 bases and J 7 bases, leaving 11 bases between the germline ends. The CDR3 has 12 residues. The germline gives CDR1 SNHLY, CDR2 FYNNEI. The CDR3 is CASRDRSYTQYF. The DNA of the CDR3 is TGTGCCAGCAGAGACAGGAGTTATACGCAGTATTTT.

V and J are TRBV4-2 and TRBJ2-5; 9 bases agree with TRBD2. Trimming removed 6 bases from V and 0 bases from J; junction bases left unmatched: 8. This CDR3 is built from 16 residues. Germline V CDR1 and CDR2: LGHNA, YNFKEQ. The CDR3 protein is CASSNGASGNQETQYF. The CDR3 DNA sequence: TGTGCCAGCAGTAACGGGGCTAGCGGGAACCAAGAGACCCAGTACTTC.

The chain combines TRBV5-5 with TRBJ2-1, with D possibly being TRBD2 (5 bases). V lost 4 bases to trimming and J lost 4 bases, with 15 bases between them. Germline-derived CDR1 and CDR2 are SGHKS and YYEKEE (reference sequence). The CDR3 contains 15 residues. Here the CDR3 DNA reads TGTGCCAGCAGCGTTGGAGTAACGGGATACAATGAGCAGTTCTTC. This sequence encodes CASSVGVTGYNEQFF.

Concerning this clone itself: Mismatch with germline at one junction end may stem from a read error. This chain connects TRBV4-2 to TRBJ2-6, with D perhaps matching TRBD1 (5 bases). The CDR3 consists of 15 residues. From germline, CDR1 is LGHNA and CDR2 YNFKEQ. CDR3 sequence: CASSLLSSGANVLTF. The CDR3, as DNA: TGTGCCAGCAGCTTATTAAGCTCTGGGGCCAACGTCTTGACTTTC.

CDR3 region: CASSVTGANNEQFF. In DNA form, the CDR3 reads TGTGCCAGCAGCGTAACTGGGGCCAACAATGAGCAGTTCTTC. This chain links TRBV9 with TRBJ2-1; perhaps TRBD1 as D (5 bases). Trimming pared 1 base from V and 5 bases from J, leaving 10 bases between. CDR3 size: 14 residues. Germline CDR1 SGDLS, CDR2 YYNGEE. Together with reference TRBV9 and TRBJ2-1, the CDR3 gives the full variable domain: DSGVTQTPKHLITATGQRVTLRCSPRSGDLSVYWYQQSLDQGLQFLIQYYNGEERAKGNILERFSAQQFPDLHSELNLSSLELGDSALYFCASSVTGANNEQFFGPGTRLTVL.

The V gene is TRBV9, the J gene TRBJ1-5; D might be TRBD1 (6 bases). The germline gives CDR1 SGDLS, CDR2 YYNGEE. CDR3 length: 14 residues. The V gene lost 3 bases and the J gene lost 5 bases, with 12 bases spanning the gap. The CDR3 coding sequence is TGTGCCAGCAGCGCTGGGACAAGTCATCAGCCCCAGCATTTT. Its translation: CASSAGTSHQPQHF.

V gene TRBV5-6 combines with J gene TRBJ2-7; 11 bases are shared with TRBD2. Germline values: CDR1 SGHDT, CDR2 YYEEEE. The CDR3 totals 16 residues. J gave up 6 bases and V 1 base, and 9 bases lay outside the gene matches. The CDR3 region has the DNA TGTGCCAGCAGCTTGTCCACTAGCGGGAGAGTGGGCGAGCAGTACTTC. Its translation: CASSLSTSGRVGEQYF.

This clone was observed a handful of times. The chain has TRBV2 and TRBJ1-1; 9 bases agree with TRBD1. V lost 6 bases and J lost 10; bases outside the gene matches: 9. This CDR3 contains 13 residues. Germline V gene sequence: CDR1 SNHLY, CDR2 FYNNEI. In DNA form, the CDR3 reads TGTGCCAGCAGCGGGACAGGGTCAAGTGGAGCTTTCTTT. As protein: CASSGTGSSGAFF.

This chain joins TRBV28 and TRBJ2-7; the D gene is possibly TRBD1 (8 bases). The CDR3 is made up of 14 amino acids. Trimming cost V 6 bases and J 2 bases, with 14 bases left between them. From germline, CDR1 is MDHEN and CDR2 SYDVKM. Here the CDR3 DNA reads TGTGCCAGCAGAACAGGGGGAGGGACCTACGAGCAGTACTTC. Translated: CASRTGGGTYEQYF.

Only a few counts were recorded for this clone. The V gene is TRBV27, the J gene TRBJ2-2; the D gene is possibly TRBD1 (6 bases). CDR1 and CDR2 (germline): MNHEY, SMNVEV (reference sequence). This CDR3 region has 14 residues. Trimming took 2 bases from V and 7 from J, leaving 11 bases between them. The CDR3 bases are TGTGCCAGCAGTTTAGGGGGCGAAGGCGGGGAGCTGTTTTTT. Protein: CASSLGGEGGELFF.

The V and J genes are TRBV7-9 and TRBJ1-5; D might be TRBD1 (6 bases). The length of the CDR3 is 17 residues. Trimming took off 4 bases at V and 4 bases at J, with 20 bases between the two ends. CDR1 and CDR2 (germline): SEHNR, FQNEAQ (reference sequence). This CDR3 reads CASSSTIRGLTNQPQHF. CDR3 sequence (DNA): TGTGCCAGCAGCTCAACCATCAGGGGCTTGACTAATCAGCCCCAGCATTTT.